The T cell receptor beta chain described here comes from a study of identical twins. Notes on the study in general: Carriage of fewer insertions was seen in abundant cord blood beta clonotypes, whereas memory repertoires showed none. Among beta out-of-frame sequences, excess sharing between twins appeared weaker. Modelling approaches yielded underestimates of out-of-frame TCR alpha sharing between monozygotic twins.

With template switching, a universal primer site was added, and the cDNA carried unique molecular identifiers. TCRdb passed the 5' RACE reads through MiXCR, listing each CDR3 protein once. The sample holds some 1,600,000 distinct CDR3 sequences, roughly 35% seen once. Remarks on this clonotype: The antigen remains unidentified. A clone one base away is much larger, so this may be a read error.

The CDR3 has 15 amino acids. The chain employs TRBV12-3 or TRBV12-4 and TRBJ2-1; 8 bases match TRBD1. The J call may be incorrect, as the DNA end agrees better with TRBJ2-7. The sequence was obtained from a newborn girl in good health. Sequencing used cord blood. CDR3 DNA: TGTGCCAGCGGACCCGGGACAGGCTCCTACAATGAGCAGTACTTC. This codes for CASGPGTGSYNEQYF.